This T cell receptor (beta chain) was identified in a study of a mutant IDH1 vaccine in newly diagnosed glioma. With respect to this clone: The antigen is not known.

Clones were sequenced by immunoSEQ multiplex PCR, and TCRdb holds only the in-frame ones, with some missing. The sample records over 55,000 clones, 82% being singletons. Between the trimmed V and J ends, which lost 1 base and 0 bases, there was a span of 6 bases. The CDR3 has 15 amino acids. Germline CDR1 and CDR2: SGHVS and FQNEAQ. Time point specified: week 5, during vaccination. The study gave 300 ug of mutant IDH1 20-mer peptide per vaccine dose, with topical imiquimod. The rearrangement links TRBV7-8 to TRBJ1-4; D is ambiguous. The source is a woman younger than 35 with glioma. Some clones in this sample may be carry-over from other donors' samples. This material consisted of PBMCs, taken from a glioma patient whose treatment included an IDH1 peptide vaccine. CDR3 coding DNA: TGTGCCAGCAGCTTAGGGCAGCCAACTAATGAAAAACTGTTTTTT. Translated: CASSLGQPTNEKLFF.